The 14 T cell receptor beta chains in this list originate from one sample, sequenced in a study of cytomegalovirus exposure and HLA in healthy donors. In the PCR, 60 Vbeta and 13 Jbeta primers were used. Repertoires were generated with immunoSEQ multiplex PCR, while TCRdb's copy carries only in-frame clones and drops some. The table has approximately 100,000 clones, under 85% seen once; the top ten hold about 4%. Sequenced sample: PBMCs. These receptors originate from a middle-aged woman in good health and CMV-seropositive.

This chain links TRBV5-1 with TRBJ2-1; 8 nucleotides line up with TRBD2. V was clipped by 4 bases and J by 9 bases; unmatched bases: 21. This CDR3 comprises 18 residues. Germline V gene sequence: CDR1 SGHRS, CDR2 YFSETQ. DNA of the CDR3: TGCGCCAGCAGCCCCAGGTTACCGGGACTAGAGGGTGGCTTTGAGCAGTTCTTC. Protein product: CASSPRLPGLEGGFEQFF.

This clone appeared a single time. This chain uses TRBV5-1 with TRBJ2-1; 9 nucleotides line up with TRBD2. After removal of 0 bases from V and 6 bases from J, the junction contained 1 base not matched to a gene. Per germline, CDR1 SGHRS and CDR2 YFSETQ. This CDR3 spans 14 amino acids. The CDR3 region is CASSLGGRANEQFF. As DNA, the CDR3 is TGCGCCAGCAGCTTGGGCGGGAGGGCCAATGAGCAGTTCTTC.

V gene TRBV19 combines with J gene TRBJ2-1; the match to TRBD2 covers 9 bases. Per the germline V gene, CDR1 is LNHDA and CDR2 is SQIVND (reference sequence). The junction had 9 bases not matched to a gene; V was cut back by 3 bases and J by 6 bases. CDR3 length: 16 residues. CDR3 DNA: TGTGCCAGTAGTATGTATCCTAGCGGGATGCTCAATGAGCAGTTCTTC. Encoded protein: CASSMYPSGMLNEQFF.

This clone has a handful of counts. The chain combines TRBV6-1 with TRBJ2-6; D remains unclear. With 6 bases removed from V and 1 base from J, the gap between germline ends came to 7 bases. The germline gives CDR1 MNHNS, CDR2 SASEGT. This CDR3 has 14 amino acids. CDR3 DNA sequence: TGTGCCAGCAGACACATTTCTGGGGCCAACGTCCTGACTTTC. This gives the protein CASRHISGANVLTF.

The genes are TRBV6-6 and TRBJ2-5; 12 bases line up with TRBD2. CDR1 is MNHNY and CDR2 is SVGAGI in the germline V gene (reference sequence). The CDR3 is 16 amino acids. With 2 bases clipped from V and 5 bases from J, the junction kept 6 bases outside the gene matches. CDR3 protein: CASSYGLAGPGETQYF. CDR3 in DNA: TGTGCCAGCAGTTACGGACTAGCGGGACCTGGGGAGACCCAGTACTTC.

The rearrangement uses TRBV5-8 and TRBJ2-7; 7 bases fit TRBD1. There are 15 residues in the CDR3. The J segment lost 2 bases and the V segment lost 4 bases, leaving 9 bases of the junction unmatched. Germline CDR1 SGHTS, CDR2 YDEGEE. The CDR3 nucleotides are TGTGCCAGCAGCCCCCTCGGAGACAGGGCCTACGAGCAGTACTTC. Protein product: CASSPLGDRAYEQYF.

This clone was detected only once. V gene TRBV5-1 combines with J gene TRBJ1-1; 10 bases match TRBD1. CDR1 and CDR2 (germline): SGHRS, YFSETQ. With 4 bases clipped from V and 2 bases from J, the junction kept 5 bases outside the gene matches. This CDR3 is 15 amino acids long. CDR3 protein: CASSPWTGGNTEAFF. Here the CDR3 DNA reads TGCGCCAGCAGCCCCTGGACAGGGGGAAACACTGAAGCTTTCTTT.

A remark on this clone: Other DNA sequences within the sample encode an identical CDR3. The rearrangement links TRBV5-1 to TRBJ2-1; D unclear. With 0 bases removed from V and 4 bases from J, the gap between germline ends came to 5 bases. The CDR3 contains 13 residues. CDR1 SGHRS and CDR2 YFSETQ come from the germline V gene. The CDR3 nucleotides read TGCGCCAGCAGCTTGGGACAATACAATGAGCAGTTCTTC. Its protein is CASSLGQYNEQFF.

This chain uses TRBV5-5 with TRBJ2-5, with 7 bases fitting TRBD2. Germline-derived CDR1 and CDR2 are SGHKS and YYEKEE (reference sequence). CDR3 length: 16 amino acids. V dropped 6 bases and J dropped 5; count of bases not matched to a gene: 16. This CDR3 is CASTLALGGLGETQYF. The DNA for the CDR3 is TGTGCCAGCACTTTGGCACTGGGAGGACTAGGCGAGACCCAGTACTTC. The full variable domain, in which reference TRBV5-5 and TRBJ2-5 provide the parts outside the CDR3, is DAGVTQSPTHLIKTRGQQVTLRCSPISGHKSVSWYQQVLGQGPQFIFQYYEKEERGRGNFPDRFSARQFPNYSSELNVNALLLGDSALYLCASTLALGGLGETQYFGPGTRLLVL.

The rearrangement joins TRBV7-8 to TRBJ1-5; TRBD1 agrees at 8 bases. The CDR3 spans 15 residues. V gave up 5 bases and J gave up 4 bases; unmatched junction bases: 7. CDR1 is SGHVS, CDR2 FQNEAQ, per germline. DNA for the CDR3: TGTGCCAGCAGCCGTGGACAGGGAGCTAATCAGCCCCAGCATTTT. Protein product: CASSRGQGANQPQHF.

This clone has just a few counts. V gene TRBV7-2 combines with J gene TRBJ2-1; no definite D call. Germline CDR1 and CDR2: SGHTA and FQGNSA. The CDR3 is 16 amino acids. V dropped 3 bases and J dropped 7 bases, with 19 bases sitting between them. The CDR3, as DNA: TGTGCCAGCAGCTTGGTCCTAGTAACCCCCTCAAATGAGCAGTTCTTC. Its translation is CASSLVLVTPSNEQFF. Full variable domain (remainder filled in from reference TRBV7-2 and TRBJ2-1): GAGVSQSPSNKVTEKGKDVELRCDPISGHTALYWYRQSLGQGLEFLIYFQGNSAPDKSGLPSDRFSAERTGGSVSTLTIQRTQQEDSAVYLCASSLVLVTPSNEQFFGPGTRLTVL.

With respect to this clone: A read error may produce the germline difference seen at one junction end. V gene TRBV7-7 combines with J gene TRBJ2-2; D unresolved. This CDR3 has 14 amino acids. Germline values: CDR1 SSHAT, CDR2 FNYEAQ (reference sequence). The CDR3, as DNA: TGTGCTAGCAGCTCCACTCTAAACACCGGGGAGCTGTTTTTT. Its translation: CASSSTLNTGELFF.

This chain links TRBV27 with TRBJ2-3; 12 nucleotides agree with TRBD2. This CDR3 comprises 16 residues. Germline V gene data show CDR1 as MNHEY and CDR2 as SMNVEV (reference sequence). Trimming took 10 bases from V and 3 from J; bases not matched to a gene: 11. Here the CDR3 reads CATKTLAGGGTDTQYF. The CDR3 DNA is TGTGCCACCAAGACACTAGCGGGAGGAGGGACAGATACGCAGTATTTT.

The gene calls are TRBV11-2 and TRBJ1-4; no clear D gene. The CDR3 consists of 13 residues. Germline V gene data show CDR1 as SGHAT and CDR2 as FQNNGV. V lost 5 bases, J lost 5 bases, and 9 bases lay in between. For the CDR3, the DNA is TGTGCCAGCAGCGCGCAGGAAAATGAAAAACTGTTTTTT. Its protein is CASSAQENEKLFF.